The T cell receptor beta chain under discussion was sequenced for a study of cytomegalovirus exposure and HLA in healthy donors (dated by TCRdb to about 2017). As for the study more broadly: A later analysis indicated that the 90 to 150 validation repertoires were generated on the platform also employed for the 700 or so repertoires of the first cohort. The study aimed to test whether signatures of past pathogen exposure could be identified by cataloging public T cell receptors. Along with the roughly 710-subject first cohort, a separate validation cohort of over a hundred different subjects was used. To predict cytomegalovirus infection status, the study combined high-throughput TCR immunosequencing, statistical association of individual TCRs with disease status, and machine learning.

Broad study findings and their caveats: In vitro tests confirmed that a few of the cytomegalovirus-associated TCR beta chains recognize cytomegalovirus antigens. The classifier was reported to diagnose cytomegalovirus status with high specificity and sensitivity in both the original cohort and the validation cohort. While some public TCRs were present in many individuals, most TCR sequences turned up only very rarely across donors. Subsequent analysis determined that TCRs grouped into clusters in the first cohort also showed a tendency toward co-occurrence across the approximately 120 validation repertoires, and 85% to 95% of cluster scores exceeded 0. A total of about 180 TCR beta chains were listed by the study as associated with cytomegalovirus. It was suggested by the authors that the approach could potentially be generalized to other disease states and immunological phenotypes. A later analysis lacked HLA typing for the validation cohort, so it scored co-occurrence in that cohort across all 120 repertoires.

The library relied on the immunoSEQ multiplex PCR assay. The paper's data handling went like this. A statistical classification framework was built for diagnosing cytomegalovirus status from the catalog of TCR beta chain sequences. TCRdb took this table from immuneACCESS and kept in-frame rearrangements with V and J called. Such tables lack part of the clones; where checked against another copy, unresolved V genes explain under half of the gap, and the rest is unexplained. Clone size and the V and J calls come from that table; the DNA yielded D and trimming. A total of hundreds of thousands of clones appear in this sample, about 90% of them only once. The ten largest clones represent around 3.3% of the sample. Turning to this clone: This clone's antigen is unknown. No per-base quality is available; no much larger clone lies one base away.

Donors formed part of the validation cohort, which comprised 120 subjects and was distinct from the first cohort of 550 to 850 subjects. The germline V gene specifies MNHEY as CDR1 and SVGAGI as CDR2. The cysteine opens and the phenylalanine closes a CDR3 of 14 amino acids. The DNA shown is the 42-base CDR3, in frame from base 1. V and J lose 4 bases and 5 bases, and a span of 11 bases separates them. Sequenced: PBMCs. The V and J genes are TRBV6-5 and TRBJ2-2; a tentative D match to TRBD1 spans 6 bases. This TCR was sampled from a woman aged 25 to 39 in good health and CMV-seronegative. The DNA is as follows: TGTGCCAGCAGTTTTGCTCAGGGGACCGGGGAGCTGTTTTTT. Its amino acids are CASSFAQGTGELFF.